A single sample is the source of the 23 T cell receptor beta chains below, sequenced in a study of cytomegalovirus exposure and HLA in healthy donors. PCR amplification relied on 60 Vbeta primers (plus 13 Jbeta primers). Assay used: immunoSEQ multiplex PCR; TCRdb lists only in-frame clones, some missing. The repertoire holds approximately 70,000 clones, 65% to 70% seen once, with approximately 15% in the top ten. Sequencing was performed on PBMCs. These receptors all come from a male donor in good health and CMV-seropositive.

The J gene is TRBJ2-5, the V gene TRBV10-3; TRBD1 agrees at 9 bases. CDR1 and CDR2 (germline): ENHRY, SYGVKD. The V and J ends lost 0 bases and 9 bases, in that order; junction bases with no gene match: 11. The CDR3 consists of 16 residues. The CDR3 DNA reads as TGTGCCATCAGTGAGTCTGAGACAGGGGGAGAGTCGGCCCAGTACTTC. It is translated as CAISESETGGESAQYF.

The sample holds a few counts of this clone. This chain links TRBV30 with TRBJ2-6; the D is unclear. This CDR3 comprises 16 residues. Germline V gene lookup returns CDR1 GTSNPN and CDR2 SVGIG (reference sequence). Trimming cost V 0 bases and J 1 base, with 10 bases left between them. The CDR3 here is CAWSVPSESGANVLTF. The CDR3 nucleotides read TGTGCCTGGAGTGTACCCAGTGAATCTGGGGCCAACGTCCTGACTTTC.

This clone was detected only a few times. The rearrangement links TRBV11-2 to TRBJ1-1; a possible D gene is TRBD1 (5 bases). The V end lost 3 bases, the J end lost 4 bases, and 12 bases lay between the germline ends. The length of the CDR3 is 14 residues. The germline V gene encodes CDR1 SGHAT and CDR2 FQNNGV. The CDR3 loop reads CASSFWAGRTEAFF. DNA for the CDR3: TGTGCCAGCAGCTTCTGGGCAGGGCGCACTGAAGCTTTCTTT.

This clone was seen more than once but under ten times. The chain uses TRBV10-2 and TRBJ1-1; D unclear. Trimming took 8 bases from V and 1 from J, leaving 8 bases between them. The CDR3 runs to 12 residues. Germline CDR1 is WSHSY and CDR2 is SAAADI. In nucleotides, the CDR3 is TGCGCCAGCTCCATTTCGAACACTGAAGCTTTCTTT. It yields the protein CASSISNTEAFF.

The chain has TRBV5-1 and TRBJ2-1; D not certain. Per germline, CDR1 SGHRS and CDR2 YFSETQ. Trimming took off 1 base at V and 5 bases at J, with 13 bases between the two ends. The CDR3 is 15 residues long. CDR3: CASSLTPTQNNEQFF. CDR3 in DNA: TGCGCCAGCAGCTTGACACCAACCCAGAACAATGAGCAGTTCTTC.

This chain joins TRBV9 and TRBJ2-7, with TRBD2 matching 12 bases. There are 14 residues in the CDR3. With V trimmed by 0 bases and J by 10 bases, 5 bases remained unmatched. CDR1 and CDR2 from the germline V gene are SGDLS and YYNGEE. The CDR3 DNA reads as TGTGCCAGCAGCGTAGCCCCGACTAGCGGGAGACAGTACTTC. Amino acid sequence: CASSVAPTSGRQYF.

J is TRBJ2-7 and V is TRBV6-6; tentatively, D is TRBD2 (5 bases). The CDR3 runs 13 residues. Germline CDR1 and CDR2: MNHNY and SVGAGI (reference sequence). The V and J ends lost 6 bases and 5 bases respectively, with 14 bases between them. The CDR3 DNA follows: TGTGCCAGCAGATTAGCGCAGATGGACGAGCAGTACTTC. Translated: CASRLAQMDEQYF.

This clone appeared a few times. The CDR3 loop reads CASSREAGGSGELFF. CDR3 in DNA: TGTGCCAGCAGCAGGGAAGCGGGAGGATCCGGGGAGCTGTTTTTT. The chain recombines TRBV6-5 with TRBJ2-2, with 9 bases that match TRBD2. The CDR3 contains 15 residues. V was pared by 6 bases and J by 6 bases, with 8 bases of the junction left unmatched. Germline V gene data show CDR1 as MNHEY and CDR2 as SVGAGI.

The J gene is TRBJ1-6, the V gene TRBV5-1; a weak D match, TRBD1 (6 bases). The CDR3 runs 15 residues. Germline-derived CDR1 and CDR2 are SGHRS and YFSETQ. V was trimmed by 5 bases and J by 7 bases, leaving 16 bases between them. For the CDR3, the DNA is TGCGCCAGCAGAAGGCAGGGGCCAGGAAATTCACCCCTCCACTTT. This gives the protein CASRRQGPGNSPLHF. Full variable domain (remainder filled in from reference TRBV5-1 and TRBJ1-6): KAGVTQTPRYLIKTRGQQVTLSCSPISGHRSVSWYQQTPGQGLQFLFEYFSETQRNKGNFPGRFSGRQFSNSRSEMNVSTLELGDSALYLCASRRQGPGNSPLHFGNGTRLTVT.

The V gene is TRBV7-3, the J gene TRBJ2-5, with 9 bases matching TRBD2. Germline CDR1 SGHTA, CDR2 FQGTGA. After removal of 5 bases from V and 5 bases from J, the junction contained 18 bases not matched to a gene. This CDR3 comprises 18 residues. Written as DNA, the CDR3 is TGTGCCAGCAGCCAAAAGGCATTTAAGGGGACTAGCTACGAGACCCAGTACTTC. Its protein is CASSQKAFKGTSYETQYF.

The chain couples TRBV7-9 to TRBJ2-5; D might be TRBD1 (7 bases). Trimming stripped 3 bases from V and 5 bases from J, with 10 bases between. The length of the CDR3 is 13 residues. Germline V gene sequence: CDR1 SEHNR, CDR2 FQNEAQ (reference sequence). CDR3 protein: CASSFRGVETQYF. In DNA, the CDR3 is TGTGCCAGCAGCTTCAGGGGGGTTGAGACCCAGTACTTC.

This clone was seen a few times. V gene TRBV9 combines with J gene TRBJ2-2, with 11 bases fitting TRBD2. V lost 0 bases, J lost 4 bases, and 2 bases stayed unmatched. This CDR3 is 16 amino acids long. Germline CDR1 SGDLS, CDR2 YYNGEE. The CDR3 sequence: CASSVGLAGSTGELFF. DNA for the CDR3: TGTGCCAGCAGCGTAGGACTAGCGGGGTCCACCGGGGAGCTGTTTTTT. The whole variable domain, filled in from reference TRBV9 and TRBJ2-2, reads DSGVTQTPKHLITATGQRVTLRCSPRSGDLSVYWYQQSLDQGLQFLIQYYNGEERAKGNILERFSAQQFPDLHSELNLSSLELGDSALYFCASSVGLAGSTGELFFGEGSRLTVL.

Only a few counts were recorded for this clone. This rearrangement joins TRBV6-5 to TRBJ1-6; D possibly corresponds to TRBD1 (5 bases). Germline lookup yields CDR1 MNHEY and CDR2 SVGAGI. V was cut by 3 bases and J by 4 bases, with 13 bases left in between. The CDR3 extends over 16 amino acids. The CDR3 bases are TGTGCCAGCAGTTATTGGCAGGGTCCATATAATTCACCCCTCCACTTT. This codes for CASSYWQGPYNSPLHF.

The gene calls are TRBV6-5 and TRBJ1-2, with TRBD1 matching 8 bases. There are 14 residues in the CDR3. Germline V lookup: CDR1 MNHEY, CDR2 SVGAGI. J gave up 5 bases and V 5 bases, and 7 bases lay outside the gene matches. This CDR3 is CASSPRGRVYGYTF. In nucleotides, the CDR3 is TGTGCCAGCAGTCCCAGGGGGCGCGTATATGGCTACACCTTC.

This clone was picked up a small number of times. The chain has TRBV7-9 and TRBJ2-7; 7 bases map to TRBD1. Germline-derived CDR1 and CDR2 are SEHNR and FQNEAQ (reference sequence). After removal of 4 bases from V and 6 bases from J, the junction contained 12 bases not matched to a gene. The CDR3 loop spans 15 amino acids. The CDR3 loop reads CASSSDREYPREQYF. The CDR3 DNA is TGTGCCAGCAGCTCCGACAGGGAATATCCTCGCGAGCAGTACTTC.

This clone was found once. This rearrangement joins TRBV7-8 to TRBJ2-7; D gene uncertain. Germline assignment: CDR1 SGHVS and CDR2 FQNEAQ. The CDR3 consists of 14 residues. V was shortened by 1 base and J by 1 base, with 8 bases between the two germline ends. The CDR3 bases are TGTGCCAGCAGCTTAGATGCGGAGTCCTACGAGCAGTACTTC. Encoded protein: CASSLDAESYEQYF.

This clone came up a few times. This chain connects TRBV5-4 to TRBJ1-2, with a weak D call TRBD1 (6 bases). Germline CDR1 SGHNT, CDR2 YYREEE (reference sequence). The V and J ends lost 4 bases and 3 bases respectively, with 13 bases between them. The CDR3 has 14 amino acids. The DNA for the CDR3 is TGTGCCAGCAGCCCCACAGGGACGCACTATGGCTACACCTTC. This sequence encodes CASSPTGTHYGYTF.

This chain joins TRBV29-1 and TRBJ2-7, with a possible D match to TRBD2 (6 bases). This CDR3 is 12 amino acids long. Per the germline V gene, CDR1 is SQVTM and CDR2 is ANQGSEA. Trimming shortened V by 2 bases and J by 7 bases, and 12 bases separated the two germline ends. CDR3 sequence: CSVENPGGEQYF. The CDR3 DNA reads TGCAGCGTTGAAAACCCTGGGGGGGAGCAGTACTTC.

The rearrangement uses TRBV9 and TRBJ1-3; D is uncertain. The V gene's germline CDR1 is SGDLS and CDR2 YYNGEE. The V end lost 4 bases, the J end lost 0 bases, and 11 bases lay between the germline ends. The CDR3 consists of 15 residues. The CDR3: CASSPGDGSGNTIYF. CDR3 nucleotides: TGTGCCAGCAGCCCCGGAGATGGCTCTGGAAACACCATATATTTT. The full variable domain, in which reference TRBV9 and TRBJ1-3 provide the parts outside the CDR3, is DSGVTQTPKHLITATGQRVTLRCSPRSGDLSVYWYQQSLDQGLQFLIQYYNGEERAKGNILERFSAQQFPDLHSELNLSSLELGDSALYFCASSPGDGSGNTIYFGEGSWLTVV.

The rearrangement joins TRBV18 to TRBJ1-1; 8 positions match TRBD1. CDR3 length equals 15 residues. Germline values: CDR1 KGHSH, CDR2 LQKENI. Unmatched junction bases numbered 8, after V lost 3 bases and J lost 5 bases. CDR3 sequence: CASSPGQDGLTEAFF. The CDR3 DNA follows: TGTGCCAGCTCACCGGGACAGGACGGATTAACTGAAGCTTTCTTT.

This chain uses TRBV7-9 with TRBJ2-3; no firm D call. Trimming cost V 4 bases and J 0 bases, with 14 bases left between them. Germline loops: CDR1 SEHNR, CDR2 FQNEAQ (reference sequence). The CDR3 contains 16 residues. DNA of the CDR3: TGTGCCAGCAGCTCCCTAGGCAGTTCTAGCACAGATACGCAGTATTTT. Its protein is CASSSLGSSSTDTQYF. Filled out from reference TRBV7-9 and TRBJ2-3, the complete variable domain reads DTGVSQNPRHKITKRGQNVTFRCDPISEHNRLYWYRQTLGQGPEFLTYFQNEAQLEKSRLLSDRFSAERPKGSFSTLEIQRTEQGDSAMYLCASSSLGSSSTDTQYFGPGTRLTVL.

The chain uses TRBV6-1 and TRBJ2-3; D is possibly TRBD2 (7 bases). Germline V CDR1 and CDR2: MNHNS, SASEGT. There are 16 residues in the CDR3. V lost 0 bases and J lost 6, with 16 bases in between. In DNA, the CDR3 is TGTGCCAGCAGTGAAGCGCTGGGGGGGGCACGGGATACGCAGTATTTT. Translation gives CASSEALGGARDTQYF.

The chain uses TRBV7-2 and TRBJ1-5; D ambiguous. The CDR3 sequence is 13 residues long. V lost 4 bases and J lost 2, with 6 bases in between. Germline V gene lookup returns CDR1 SGHTA and CDR2 FQGNSA. For the CDR3, the DNA is TGTGCCAGCAGCTCCGGTGGCAATCAGCCCCAGCATTTT. This translates into CASSSGGNQPQHF.